A selection of T cell receptor beta chains follows, all from one sample in a study of human T cells and chemical hapten exposure. Each CDR3 protein gets one entry after TCRdb re-called the RACE reads with MiXCR. The top ten hold around 1.2% of the sample, which has about 270,000 distinct CDR3 sequences, around 7.7% seen once. The input for sequencing was whole blood, taken in connection with sensitization to the hapten diphenylcyclopropenone (DPC). The receptors were sampled from a man between 18 and 29 years old with alopecia areata. Some clones in this sample may be carry-over from other donors' samples. Each CDR3 is given with its conserved first and last residue. D genes are given only for firm matches. Clone size is not always given. Where it is, it says once, few, many or a class for expanded clones.

abundance: -
j_gene: TRBJ1-1
v_gene: TRBV29-1
d_gene: TRBD1
CDR3aa: CSVKQGLRAFF
CDR3nt: TGCAGCGTAAAACAGGGGTTGAGAGCTTTCTTT

abundance: few
j_gene: TRBJ1-1
v_gene: TRBV6-2/TRBV6-3
d_gene: TRBD1
CDR3aa: CASSSAGGYTEAFF
CDR3nt: TGTGCCAGCAGTTCTGCAGGGGGTTATACTGAAGCTTTCTTT

abundance: many
j_gene: TRBJ1-2
v_gene: TRBV7-8
d_gene: -
CDR3aa: CASSLEGGYYGYTF
CDR3nt: TGTGCCAGCAGCTTAGAGGGGGGATACTATGGCTACACCTTC

abundance: -
j_gene: TRBJ1-1
v_gene: TRBV2
d_gene: -
CDR3aa: CARSASDGEAFF
CDR3nt: TGTGCCAGATCAGCTTCCGACGGTGAAGCTTTCTTT

abundance: -
j_gene: TRBJ2-7
v_gene: TRBV28
d_gene: TRBD2
CDR3aa: CASSSGLAGNEQYF
CDR3nt: TGTGCCAGCAGTTCAGGACTAGCGGGGAACGAGCAGTACTTC

abundance: few
j_gene: TRBJ2-7
v_gene: TRBV29-1
d_gene: -
CDR3aa: CSVEVPGAYEQYF
CDR3nt: TGCAGCGTTGAGGTGCCGGGTGCCTACGAGCAGTACTTC

abundance: few
j_gene: TRBJ2-6
v_gene: TRBV7-2
d_gene: -
CDR3aa: CASSLPIIETRRHSGANVLTF
CDR3nt: TGTGCCAGCAGCTTACCCATAATAGAGACCCGGCGTCACTCTGGGGCCAACGTCCTGACTTTC

abundance: -
j_gene: TRBJ1-2
v_gene: TRBV29-1
d_gene: -
CDR3aa: CSVEGSAGRDYGYTF
CDR3nt: TGCAGCGTTGAAGGGTCGGCCGGCAGGGACTATGGCTACACCTTC

abundance: few
j_gene: TRBJ2-2
v_gene: TRBV12-3/TRBV12-4
d_gene: -
CDR3aa: CASTPAGIAGGELFF
CDR3nt: TGTGCCAGCACCCCAGCAGGGATAGCAGGCGGGGAGCTGTTTTTT

abundance: few
j_gene: TRBJ1-1
v_gene: TRBV12-3/TRBV12-4
d_gene: -
CDR3aa: CASSKIRGANTEAFF
CDR3nt: TGTGCCAGCAGTAAAATCAGGGGCGCGAACACTGAAGCTTTCTTT

abundance: -
j_gene: TRBJ2-7
v_gene: TRBV29-1
d_gene: TRBD2
CDR3aa: CSVMTGGYEQYF
CDR3nt: TGCAGCGTTATGACGGGGGGCTACGAGCAGTACTTC

abundance: few
j_gene: TRBJ2-5
v_gene: TRBV10-3
d_gene: -
CDR3aa: CAIRPLGDQETQYF
CDR3nt: TGTGCCATCAGGCCCCTAGGAGACCAAGAGACCCAGTACTTC

abundance: -
j_gene: TRBJ1-6
v_gene: TRBV7-8
d_gene: -
CDR3aa: CASSLIPPPRRGLDNSPLHF
CDR3nt: TGTGCCAGCAGCTTAATCCCCCCCCCGCGCAGGGGCTTGGATAATTCACCCCTCCACTTT

abundance: few
j_gene: TRBJ1-5
v_gene: TRBV6-2/TRBV6-3
d_gene: -
CDR3aa: CASRPRASFSNQPQHF
CDR3nt: TGTGCCAGCCGCCCAAGGGCCTCCTTTAGCAATCAGCCCCAGCATTTT

abundance: few
j_gene: TRBJ1-6
v_gene: TRBV4-1
d_gene: -
CDR3aa: CASSQNSQRLSYNSPLHF
CDR3nt: TGCGCCAGCAGCCAAAACAGCCAGCGGTTGTCCTATAATTCACCCCTCCACTTT

abundance: few
j_gene: TRBJ1-2
v_gene: TRBV5-1
d_gene: -
CDR3aa: CASSLFPFSYGYTF
CDR3nt: TGCGCCAGCAGCTTGTTCCCGTTTAGCTATGGCTACACCTTC

abundance: few
j_gene: TRBJ2-1
v_gene: TRBV11-2
d_gene: -
CDR3aa: CASSSVLHNEQFF
CDR3nt: TGTGCCAGCAGCTCGGTCCTACACAATGAGCAGTTCTTC

abundance: few
j_gene: TRBJ1-2
v_gene: TRBV20-1
d_gene: -
CDR3aa: CSARGFGGNYGYTF
CDR3nt: TGCAGTGCTAGAGGTTTTGGGGGAAACTATGGCTACACCTTC

abundance: few
j_gene: TRBJ2-3
v_gene: TRBV10-2
d_gene: TRBD1
CDR3aa: CASRKTGGDTTDTQYF
CDR3nt: TGCGCCAGCAGGAAGACAGGGGGAGATACCACAGATACGCAGTATTTT

abundance: few
j_gene: TRBJ1-6
v_gene: TRBV28
d_gene: -
CDR3aa: CASSLIDSYNSPLHF
CDR3nt: TGTGCCAGCAGTCTGATAGATTCCTATAATTCACCCCTCCACTTT

abundance: few
j_gene: TRBJ2-3
v_gene: TRBV6-2/TRBV6-3
d_gene: TRBD2
CDR3aa: CASSYSRVSGDTDTQYF
CDR3nt: TGTGCCAGCAGTTACTCGAGAGTTAGCGGGGACACAGATACGCAGTATTTT

abundance: -
j_gene: TRBJ2-2
v_gene: TRBV10-3
d_gene: -
CDR3aa: CAISGSIGGELFF
CDR3nt: TGTGCCATCAGTGGGTCCATCGGTGGGGAGCTGTTTTTT

abundance: few
j_gene: TRBJ2-5
v_gene: TRBV12-3/TRBV12-4
d_gene: -
CDR3aa: CASTSDSQETQYF
CDR3nt: TGTGCCAGCACCTCGGACAGTCAAGAGACCCAGTACTTC

abundance: -
j_gene: TRBJ1-5
v_gene: TRBV12-3/TRBV12-4
d_gene: -
CDR3aa: CASSLAQSGSQPQHF
CDR3nt: TGTGCCAGCAGTTTAGCGCAGTCAGGGAGTCAGCCCCAGCATTTT

abundance: many
j_gene: TRBJ2-1
v_gene: TRBV4-3
d_gene: TRBD2
CDR3aa: CASSQAWWGSGASNEQFF
CDR3nt: TGCGCCAGCAGCCAAGCTTGGTGGGGGAGCGGGGCTTCCAATGAGCAGTTCTTC

abundance: -
j_gene: TRBJ1-2
v_gene: TRBV27
d_gene: -
CDR3aa: CASSLSFRNGYTF
CDR3nt: TGTGCCAGCAGTTTATCTTTTAGAAATGGCTACACCTTC

abundance: -
j_gene: TRBJ2-1
v_gene: TRBV24-1
d_gene: -
CDR3aa: CATSDLRGSDEQFF
CDR3nt: TGTGCCACCAGTGATTTGCGGGGGTCGGATGAGCAGTTCTTC

abundance: few
j_gene: TRBJ2-5
v_gene: TRBV7-2
d_gene: -
CDR3aa: CASTPRIRETQYF
CDR3nt: TGTGCCAGCACCCCGCGGATCCGGGAGACCCAGTACTTC

abundance: -
j_gene: TRBJ1-1
v_gene: TRBV12-3/TRBV12-4
d_gene: -
CDR3aa: CASSLQGLTEAFF
CDR3nt: TGTGCCAGCAGCTTACAGGGTTTAACTGAAGCTTTCTTT

abundance: -
j_gene: TRBJ2-1
v_gene: TRBV7-6
d_gene: -
CDR3aa: CASTSSGPYNEQFF
CDR3nt: TGTGCCAGCACCTCTAGTGGCCCCTACAATGAGCAGTTCTTC

abundance: few
j_gene: TRBJ2-5
v_gene: TRBV4-3
d_gene: -
CDR3aa: CASSLYGSGFETQYF
CDR3nt: TGCGCCAGCAGCCTCTACGGGTCGGGGTTTGAGACCCAGTACTTC

abundance: -
j_gene: TRBJ1-5
v_gene: TRBV2
d_gene: TRBD1
CDR3aa: CASSQDRGFPQHF
CDR3nt: TGTGCCAGCAGCCAGGACAGGGGATTTCCCCAGCATTTT

abundance: -
j_gene: TRBJ1-6
v_gene: TRBV28
d_gene: TRBD1
CDR3aa: CASSFRTGVNNSPLHF
CDR3nt: TGTGCCAGCAGTTTCCGGACAGGGGTGAATAATTCACCCCTCCACTTT

abundance: -
j_gene: TRBJ1-2
v_gene: TRBV12-3/TRBV12-4
d_gene: -
CDR3aa: CASSLRTIYGYTF
CDR3nt: TGTGCCAGCAGTTTGAGGACTATCTATGGCTACACCTTC

abundance: few
j_gene: TRBJ2-6
v_gene: TRBV4-3
d_gene: -
CDR3aa: CASSQDRPSSSGANVLTF
CDR3nt: TGCGCCAGCAGCCAAGATCGTCCTAGTTCCTCTGGGGCCAACGTCCTGACTTTC

abundance: -
j_gene: TRBJ1-1
v_gene: TRBV6-5
d_gene: -
CDR3aa: CASRQVGGRVTEAFF
CDR3nt: TGTGCCAGCAGACAGGTCGGGGGGCGGGTCACTGAAGCTTTCTTT

abundance: many
j_gene: TRBJ1-2
v_gene: TRBV29-1
d_gene: -
CDR3aa: CSAGTDNYGYTF
CDR3nt: TGCAGCGCCGGGACGGATAACTATGGCTACACCTTC